This T cell receptor (beta chain) was sequenced during a study of resident and recirculating memory T cells in vitiligo. Assay: immunoSEQ multiplex PCR; the TCRdb copy retains only in-frame clones and omits some. This table has tens of thousands of clones, around 92% appearing once. This clone was counted between two and nine times. Its target is not known. Notes on the study in general: Vitiligo lesions lacked a unique dominant clone, and clonality varied. Different lesions suggested infiltration by different T cell clones.

This clonotype was obtained from a male donor with vitiligo. The sample was blood.

The CDR3 region is CASSSSGGPGDTQYF. The CDR3 region has the DNA TGTGCCAGCAGCTCCTCGGGAGGGCCAGGAGATACGCAGTATTTT. V is TRBV7-9 and J is TRBJ2-3; 8 bases are shared with TRBD2. Per germline, CDR1 SEHNR and CDR2 FQNEAQ (reference sequence). Trimming took 4 bases from V and 5 from J; bases not matched to a gene: 8. This CDR3 is built from 15 residues.